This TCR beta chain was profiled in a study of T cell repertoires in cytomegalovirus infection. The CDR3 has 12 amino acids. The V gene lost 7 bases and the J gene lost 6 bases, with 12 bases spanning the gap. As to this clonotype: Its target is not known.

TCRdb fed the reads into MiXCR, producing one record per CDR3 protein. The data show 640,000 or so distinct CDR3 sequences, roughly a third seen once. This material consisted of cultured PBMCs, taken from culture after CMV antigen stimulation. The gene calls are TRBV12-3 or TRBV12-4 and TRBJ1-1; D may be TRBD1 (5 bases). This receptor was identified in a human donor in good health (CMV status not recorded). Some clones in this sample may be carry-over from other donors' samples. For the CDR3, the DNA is TGTGCCAGCACCCAGAGGGGAGCTGAAGCTTTCTTT. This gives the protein CASTQRGAEAFF.